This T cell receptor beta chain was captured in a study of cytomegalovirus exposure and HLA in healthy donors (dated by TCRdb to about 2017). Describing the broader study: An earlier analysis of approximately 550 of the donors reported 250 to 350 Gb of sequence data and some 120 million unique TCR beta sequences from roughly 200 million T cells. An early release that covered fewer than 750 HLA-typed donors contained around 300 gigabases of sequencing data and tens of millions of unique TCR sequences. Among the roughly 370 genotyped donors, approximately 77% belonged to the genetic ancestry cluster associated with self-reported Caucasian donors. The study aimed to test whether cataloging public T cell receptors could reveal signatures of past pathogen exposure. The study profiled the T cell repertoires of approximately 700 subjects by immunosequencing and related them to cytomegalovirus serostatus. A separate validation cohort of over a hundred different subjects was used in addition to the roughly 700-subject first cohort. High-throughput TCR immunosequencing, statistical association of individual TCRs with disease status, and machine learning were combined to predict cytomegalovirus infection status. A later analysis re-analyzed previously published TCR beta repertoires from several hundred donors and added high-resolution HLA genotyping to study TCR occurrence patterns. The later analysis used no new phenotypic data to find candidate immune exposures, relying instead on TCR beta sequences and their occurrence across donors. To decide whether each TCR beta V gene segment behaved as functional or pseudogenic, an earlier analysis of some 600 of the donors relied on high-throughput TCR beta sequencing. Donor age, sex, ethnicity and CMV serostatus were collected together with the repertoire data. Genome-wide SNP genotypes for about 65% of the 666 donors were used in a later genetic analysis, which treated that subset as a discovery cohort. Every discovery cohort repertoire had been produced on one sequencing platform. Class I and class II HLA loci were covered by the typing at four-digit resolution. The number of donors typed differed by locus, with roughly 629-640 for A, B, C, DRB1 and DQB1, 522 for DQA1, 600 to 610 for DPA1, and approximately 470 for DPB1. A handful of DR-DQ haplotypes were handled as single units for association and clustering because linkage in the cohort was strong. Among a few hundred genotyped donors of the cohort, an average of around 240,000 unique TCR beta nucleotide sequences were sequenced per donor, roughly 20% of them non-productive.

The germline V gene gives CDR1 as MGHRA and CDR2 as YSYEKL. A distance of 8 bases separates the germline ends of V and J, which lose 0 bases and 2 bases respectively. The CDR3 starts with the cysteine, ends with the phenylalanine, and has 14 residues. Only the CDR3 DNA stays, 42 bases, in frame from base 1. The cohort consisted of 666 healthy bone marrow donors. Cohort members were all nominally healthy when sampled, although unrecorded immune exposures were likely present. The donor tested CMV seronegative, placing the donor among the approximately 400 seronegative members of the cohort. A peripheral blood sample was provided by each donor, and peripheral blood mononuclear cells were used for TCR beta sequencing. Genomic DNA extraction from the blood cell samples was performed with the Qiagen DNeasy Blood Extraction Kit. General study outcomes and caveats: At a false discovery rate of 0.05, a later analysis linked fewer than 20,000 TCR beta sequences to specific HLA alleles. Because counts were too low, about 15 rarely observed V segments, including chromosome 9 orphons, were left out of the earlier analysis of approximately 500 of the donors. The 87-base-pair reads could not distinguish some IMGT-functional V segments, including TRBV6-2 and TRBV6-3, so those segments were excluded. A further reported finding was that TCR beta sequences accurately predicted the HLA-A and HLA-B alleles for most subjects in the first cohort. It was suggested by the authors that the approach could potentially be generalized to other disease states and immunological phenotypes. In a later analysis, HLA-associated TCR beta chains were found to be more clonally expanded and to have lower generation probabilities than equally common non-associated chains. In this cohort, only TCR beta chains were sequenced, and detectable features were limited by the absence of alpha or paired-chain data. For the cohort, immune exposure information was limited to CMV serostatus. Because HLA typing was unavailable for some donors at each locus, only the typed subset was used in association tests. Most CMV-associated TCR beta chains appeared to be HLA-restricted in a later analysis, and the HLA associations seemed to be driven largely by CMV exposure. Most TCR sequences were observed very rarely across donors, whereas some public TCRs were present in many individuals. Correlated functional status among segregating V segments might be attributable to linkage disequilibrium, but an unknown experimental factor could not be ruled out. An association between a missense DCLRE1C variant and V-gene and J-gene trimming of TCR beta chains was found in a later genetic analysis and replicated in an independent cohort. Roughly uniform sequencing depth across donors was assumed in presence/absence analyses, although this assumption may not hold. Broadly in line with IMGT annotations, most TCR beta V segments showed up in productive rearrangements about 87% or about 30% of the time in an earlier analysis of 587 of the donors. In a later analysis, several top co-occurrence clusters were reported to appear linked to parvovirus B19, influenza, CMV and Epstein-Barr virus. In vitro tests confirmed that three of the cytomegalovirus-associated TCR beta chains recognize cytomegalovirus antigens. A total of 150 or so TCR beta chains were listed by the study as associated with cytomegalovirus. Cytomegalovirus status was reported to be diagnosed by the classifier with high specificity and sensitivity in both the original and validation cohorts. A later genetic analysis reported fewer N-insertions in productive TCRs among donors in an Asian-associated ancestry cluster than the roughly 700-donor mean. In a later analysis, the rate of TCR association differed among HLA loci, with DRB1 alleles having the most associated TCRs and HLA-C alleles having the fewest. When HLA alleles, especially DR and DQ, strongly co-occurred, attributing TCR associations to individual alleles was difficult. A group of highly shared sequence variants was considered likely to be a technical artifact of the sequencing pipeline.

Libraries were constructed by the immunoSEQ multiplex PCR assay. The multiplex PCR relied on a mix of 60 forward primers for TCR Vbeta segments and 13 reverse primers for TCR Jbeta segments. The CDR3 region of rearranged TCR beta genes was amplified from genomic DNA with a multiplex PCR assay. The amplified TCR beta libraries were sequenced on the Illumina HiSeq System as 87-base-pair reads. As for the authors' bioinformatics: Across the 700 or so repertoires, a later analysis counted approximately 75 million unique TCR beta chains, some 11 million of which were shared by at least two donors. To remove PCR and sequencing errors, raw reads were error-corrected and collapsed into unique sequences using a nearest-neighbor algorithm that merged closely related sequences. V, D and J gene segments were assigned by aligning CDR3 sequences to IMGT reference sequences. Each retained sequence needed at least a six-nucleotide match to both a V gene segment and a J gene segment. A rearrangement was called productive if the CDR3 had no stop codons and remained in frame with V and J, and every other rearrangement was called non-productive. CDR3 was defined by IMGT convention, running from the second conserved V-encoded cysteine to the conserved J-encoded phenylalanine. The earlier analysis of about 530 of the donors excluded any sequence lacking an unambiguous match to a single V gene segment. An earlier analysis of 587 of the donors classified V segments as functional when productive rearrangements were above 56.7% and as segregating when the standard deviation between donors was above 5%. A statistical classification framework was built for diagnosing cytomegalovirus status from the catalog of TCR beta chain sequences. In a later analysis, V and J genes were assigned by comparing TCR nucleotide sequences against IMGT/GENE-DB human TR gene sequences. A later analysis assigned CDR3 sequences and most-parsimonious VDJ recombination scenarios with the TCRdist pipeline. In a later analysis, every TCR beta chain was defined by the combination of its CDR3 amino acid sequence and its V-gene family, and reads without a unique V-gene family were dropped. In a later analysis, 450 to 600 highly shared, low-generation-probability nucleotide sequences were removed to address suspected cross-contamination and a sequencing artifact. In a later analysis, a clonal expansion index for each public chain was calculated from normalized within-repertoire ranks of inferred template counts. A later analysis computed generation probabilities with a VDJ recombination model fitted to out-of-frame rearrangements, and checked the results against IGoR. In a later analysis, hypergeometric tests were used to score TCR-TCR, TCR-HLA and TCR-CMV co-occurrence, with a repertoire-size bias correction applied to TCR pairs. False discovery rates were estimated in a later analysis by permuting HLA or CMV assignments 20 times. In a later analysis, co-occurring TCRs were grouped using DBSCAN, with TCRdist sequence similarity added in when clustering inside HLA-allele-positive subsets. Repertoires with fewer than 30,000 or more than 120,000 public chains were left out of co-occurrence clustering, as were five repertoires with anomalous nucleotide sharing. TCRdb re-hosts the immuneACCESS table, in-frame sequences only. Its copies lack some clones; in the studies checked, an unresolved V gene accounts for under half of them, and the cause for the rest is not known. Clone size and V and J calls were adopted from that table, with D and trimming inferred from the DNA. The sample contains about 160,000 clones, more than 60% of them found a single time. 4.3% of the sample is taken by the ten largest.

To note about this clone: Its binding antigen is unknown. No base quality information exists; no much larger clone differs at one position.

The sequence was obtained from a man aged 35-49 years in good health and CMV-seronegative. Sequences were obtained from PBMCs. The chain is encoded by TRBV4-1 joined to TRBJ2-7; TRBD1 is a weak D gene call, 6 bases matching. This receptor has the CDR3 CASSQDRGAYEQYF. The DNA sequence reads TGCGCCAGCAGCCAAGACAGGGGAGCCTACGAGCAGTACTTC.